The 3 T cell receptor delta chains reported below all come from one sample, sequenced in a study of gamma-delta T cells after stem cell transplantation. TCRdb reran clone calling via CATT on the RT-PCR reads. The sample shows about 5,700 delta-chain clones, 1.9% of them seen only once. The sample consisted of gamma-delta T cells. The source of these receptors is a human donor. It is not recorded whose cells these are; they may come from a transplant donor.

This clone was detected a few times. With only one base between it and a far larger clone, this is likely a read error. The same CDR3 is also encoded by other DNA sequences in this sample. The rearrangement joins TRDV2 to TRDJ3; 13 nucleotides agree with TRDD3. Germline CDR1 is GEAIGNYY and CDR2 is EKD. The CDR3 is 21 residues long. J was trimmed by 3 bases and V by 1 base; bases with no gene match: 11. The CDR3 coding sequence is TGTGCCTGTGACACACTGGGGGATACGCGGTATTCGAGCTGGGACACCCGACAGATGTTTTTC. Its translation is CACDTLGDTRYSSWDTRQMFF.

This clone was found a few times. The protein held in TCRdb is that of a much larger clone and does not match this DNA's translation at residue 5, likely because of a read error; the protein shown is translated from the DNA. The rearrangement joins TRDV2 to TRDJ1; 11 bases align to TRDD3. This CDR3 comprises 16 residues. The junction had 7 bases not matched to a gene; V was cut back by 3 bases and J by 2 bases. Germline loops: CDR1 GEAIGNYY, CDR2 EKD. CDR3 in DNA: TGTGCCTGTGACGTACTGGGGGATAGTAGGACCGATAAACTCATCTTT. Its translation is CACDVLGDSRTDKLIF.

The sample holds a few counts of this clone. Possible read error: a much larger clone is one base away. Other DNA sequences of this sample code for an identical CDR3. The gene calls are TRDV1 and TRDJ1, with 13 bases lining up with TRDD3. Unmatched junction bases numbered 24, after V lost 3 bases and J lost 2 bases. The CDR3 spans 23 residues. The V gene's germline CDR1 is TSWWSYY and CDR2 QGS. CDR3 in DNA: TGTGCTCTTGGGGAGCTTAAGCGGATCGACACCAACTGGGGGATACGCGTTACCGATAAACTCATCTTT. Translating it yields CALGELKRIDTNWGIRVTDKLIF.